The next 30 T cell receptor beta chains were all read from a single sample in a study of shared clonotypes between healthy human individuals. Libraries were prepared by immunoSEQ multiplex PCR; TCRdb keeps only in-frame clonotypes and omits some of them. The sample contains fewer than 850,000 clones, approximately 75% of which appear only once. The material sequenced was memory CD4+ T cells sorted from blood. Subset denoted: CD45RA-negative fraction. Every receptor here comes from a woman aged 30 to 39 in good health.

The chain recombines TRBV20-1 with TRBJ2-5; D is uncertain. Per germline, CDR1 DFQATT and CDR2 SNEGSKA (reference sequence). The V and J ends lost 6 bases and 2 bases respectively, with 4 bases between them. The CDR3 contains 10 residues. The CDR3 reads CSAKQETQYF. The CDR3 coding sequence is TGCAGTGCGAAACAAGAGACCCAGTACTTC.

This clone was detected only a few times. This chain links TRBV9 with TRBJ2-5; TRBD2 matches 9 bases. Matching the DNA end better, TRBJ2-7 makes the J call doubtful. The germline CDR1 and CDR2 sequences are SGDLS and YYNGEE. The CDR3 sequence is 13 residues long. The DNA of the CDR3 is TGTGCCAGCAGCGATAGCGGGAGTGGCGAGCAGTACTTC. Protein product: CASSDSGSGEQYF.

This chain connects TRBV10-1 to TRBJ1-3; 9 bases agree with TRBD1. The germline V gene has CDR1 WNHNN and CDR2 SYGVQD (reference sequence). There are 16 residues in the CDR3. V shed 2 bases and J 0 bases; nucleotides not matched to a gene: 2. As DNA, the CDR3 is TGCGCCAGCAGTGAGCCGGGACAGGGCTCTGGAAACACCATATATTTT. This encodes CASSEPGQGSGNTIYF.

The V call is TRBV11-2, the J call TRBJ1-1; TRBD1 matches at 9 bases. Germline V gives CDR1 SGHAT, CDR2 FQNNGV. This CDR3 is 18 amino acids long. V was pared by 5 bases and J by 1 base, with 14 bases of the junction left unmatched. CDR3 loop: CASSPGRRDRDPNTEAFF. CDR3 nucleotides: TGTGCCAGCAGCCCGGGTAGGCGGGACAGGGATCCGAACACTGAAGCTTTCTTT.

There are many counts of this clone. The V and J genes are TRBV10-1 and TRBJ2-2, with TRBD2 as a possible D gene (5 bases). Germline loops: CDR1 WNHNN, CDR2 SYGVQD (reference sequence). V was pared by 6 bases and J by 3 bases, with 8 bases between. The CDR3 spans 13 residues. Here the CDR3 reads CASRSGYTGELFF. The CDR3 DNA is TGCGCCAGCAGGAGCGGCTACACCGGGGAGCTGTTTTTT.

This clone was counted between two and nine times. The genes are TRBV10-3 and TRBJ2-1, with TRBD2 identical over 11 bases. The junction had 11 bases not matched to a gene; V was cut back by 4 bases and J by 0 bases. CDR3 length: 19 residues. Germline CDR1 reads ENHRY; CDR2 reads SYGVKD. The CDR3 DNA is TGTGCCATCAGTGGAGCCCTAGCGGGAGGCTTCAGCTCCTACAATGAGCAGTTCTTC. Translation: CAISGALAGGFSSYNEQFF.

This clone was seen a single time. The chain has TRBV18 and TRBJ1-3, with 7 bases fitting TRBD1. This CDR3 spans 15 amino acids. Germline CDR1 is KGHSH and CDR2 is LQKENI. Unmatched junction bases numbered 3, after V lost 4 bases and J lost 0 bases. The CDR3 spells CASSRGTVSGNTIYF. The CDR3 DNA reads as TGTGCCAGCTCACGAGGGACAGTCTCTGGAAACACCATATATTTT.

The V gene is TRBV7-7, the J gene TRBJ2-1; 9 bases agree with TRBD2. After removal of 1 base from V and 10 bases from J, the junction contained 2 bases not matched to a gene. Germline lookup yields CDR1 SSHAT and CDR2 FNYEAQ (reference sequence). The CDR3 spans 13 residues. The CDR3 sequence is CASSLGTSEEQFF. CDR3 coding DNA: TGTGCCAGCAGCTTAGGGACTAGCGAGGAGCAGTTCTTC.

The chain links TRBV7-2 to TRBJ2-6; 11 nucleotides match TRBD2. The CDR3 sequence is 17 residues long. V dropped 5 bases and J dropped 2; count of bases not matched to a gene: 5. Germline CDR1 is SGHTA and CDR2 is FQGNSA. The CDR3 nucleotides are TGTGCCAGCAGCGGACTAGCGGGTTCTCCTGGGGCCAACGTCCTGACTTTC. This translates into CASSGLAGSPGANVLTF.

This clone was found once. The rearrangement uses TRBV27 and TRBJ2-3, with 11 positions matching TRBD2. The CDR3 spans 16 residues. Germline trimming cut 6 bases from V and 7 bases from J; bases unmatched to any gene: 12. Germline V gene data show CDR1 as MNHEY and CDR2 as SMNVEV (reference sequence). CDR3 DNA sequence: TGTGCCAGCAGACTCCGTACTAGCGGGAGTGCAAATACGCAGTATTTT. This translates into CASRLRTSGSANTQYF.

The rearrangement joins TRBV7-2 to TRBJ2-2; 12 nucleotides agree with TRBD2. With 8 bases clipped from V and 4 bases from J, the junction kept 2 bases outside the gene matches. CDR1 is SGHTA and CDR2 is FQGNSA in the germline V gene. This CDR3 has 14 amino acids. The CDR3 reads CASGLAGFTGELFF. The CDR3 nucleotides read TGTGCCAGCGGACTAGCGGGATTCACCGGGGAGCTGTTTTTT. The full variable domain, in which reference TRBV7-2 and TRBJ2-2 provide the parts outside the CDR3, is GAGVSQSPSNKVTEKGKDVELRCDPISGHTALYWYRQSLGQGLEFLIYFQGNSAPDKSGLPSDRFSAERTGGSVSTLTIQRTQQEDSAVYLCASGLAGFTGELFFGEGSRLTVL.

In this sample, this clone turned up once. CDR3 sequence: CASSTLSSGRNNEQFF. The CDR3, as DNA: TGTGCCAGCAGCACGCTTTCTAGCGGGAGGAACAATGAGCAGTTCTTC. This rearrangement joins TRBV9 to TRBJ2-1, with 11 bases that match TRBD2. Germline CDR1 is SGDLS and CDR2 is YYNGEE. The CDR3 totals 16 residues. J lost 5 bases, V lost 4 bases, and 8 bases had no gene match. Using reference TRBV9 and TRBJ2-1 for the parts outside the CDR3, the full variable domain is DSGVTQTPKHLITATGQRVTLRCSPRSGDLSVYWYQQSLDQGLQFLIQYYNGEERAKGNILERFSAQQFPDLHSELNLSSLELGDSALYFCASSTLSSGRNNEQFFGPGTRLTVL.

J is TRBJ2-3 and V is TRBV27; 11 bases align to TRBD2. The germline CDR1 and CDR2 sequences are MNHEY and SMNVEV (reference sequence). This CDR3 region has 16 residues. V trimming: 5 bases; J trimming: 4 bases; junction bases outside the gene matches: 8. CDR3 bases: TGTGCCAGCAGTACCTTAGCGGGAGGGGGCGCAGATACGCAGTATTTT. Translated, it gives CASSTLAGGGADTQYF.

The gene calls are TRBV21-1 and TRBJ2-3; TRBD2 reflects the table's D call only, with no check against the DNA. TRBV21-1 is a documented pseudogene. This CDR3 comprises 19 residues. The CDR3 spells CASSNRDGGIPLESDTQYF. For the CDR3, the DNA is TGTGCCAGCAGCAATCGAGACGGGGGGATTCCCCTGGAATCAGATACGCAGTATTTT.

The V and J genes are TRBV7-9 and TRBJ2-7; D is unresolved. Trimming stripped 0 bases from V and 5 bases from J, with 5 bases between. Germline CDR1 and CDR2: SEHNR and FQNEAQ (reference sequence). CDR3 length: 12 amino acids. DNA for the CDR3: TGTGCCAGCAGCTTAGCCCAGCACGAGCAGTACTTC. Its protein is CASSLAQHEQYF.

Concerning this clone: A much larger clone sits a single nucleotide away, making a read error possible. Other DNA sequences from this sample encode an identical CDR3 as well. The V and J genes are TRBV6-1 and TRBJ1-2, with 10 bases identical to TRBD1. Germline lookup yields CDR1 MNHNS and CDR2 SASEGT. The CDR3 consists of 14 residues. The V segment lost 6 bases and the J segment 6 bases; nucleotides outside the gene matches: 7. CDR3 in DNA: TGTGCCAGCAGGGAGACCGGGACAGGGGATGGCTACACCTTC. This translates into CASRETGTGDGYTF.

The chain recombines TRBV5-4 with TRBJ2-1, with 7 bases identical to TRBD1. CDR1 SGHNT and CDR2 YYREEE come from the germline V gene (reference sequence). The CDR3 is 14 residues long. With V trimmed by 4 bases and J by 3 bases, 4 bases remained unmatched. CDR3: CASSPGTVYNEQFF. The DNA for the CDR3 is TGTGCCAGCAGCCCCGGGACAGTCTACAATGAGCAGTTCTTC.

The gene calls are TRBV6-6 and TRBJ2-1; D remains ambiguous. The CDR3 sequence is 16 residues long. CDR1 and CDR2 from the germline V gene are MNHNY and SVGAGI (reference sequence). V lost 3 bases and J lost 0, with 12 bases in between. CDR3 sequence reads: CASSYRTRYSYNEQFF. DNA of the CDR3: TGTGCCAGCAGTTATAGGACCAGATACTCCTACAATGAGCAGTTCTTC.

The gene calls are TRBV5-1 and TRBJ2-1; possibly TRBD2 for D (7 bases). The CDR3 runs 16 residues. Trimming took off 4 bases at V and 1 base at J, with 15 bases between the two ends. Germline-derived CDR1 and CDR2 are SGHRS and YFSETQ. The CDR3 sequence: CASSPGGGLSYNEQFF. CDR3 bases: TGCGCCAGCAGCCCGGGGGGCGGGTTATCCTACAATGAGCAGTTCTTC.

This sequence joins TRBV28 and TRBJ2-7, with D unresolved. The V end was cut by 2 bases, the J end by 5 bases, with 7 bases between. Looked up from germline, CDR1 is MDHEN and CDR2 is SYDVKM. The CDR3 is 12 residues long. The CDR3 nucleotides read TGTGCCAGCAGTTTAAGGGCAAACGAGCAGTACTTC. Its translation: CASSLRANEQYF. Filled out from reference TRBV28 and TRBJ2-7, the complete variable domain reads DVKVTQSSRYLVKRTGEKVFLECVQDMDHENMFWYRQDPGLGLRLIYFSYDVKMKEKGDIPEGYSVSREKKERFSLILESASTNQTSMYLCASSLRANEQYFGPGTRLTVT.

The chain combines TRBV6-5 with TRBJ2-5; TRBD2 matches at 7 bases. The J call may be incorrect, as the DNA end agrees better with TRBJ2-7. The CDR3 sequence is 14 residues long. The germline gives CDR1 MNHEY, CDR2 SVGAGI. The CDR3 sequence: CASSYGAGYYEQYF. CDR3 nucleotide sequence: TGTGCCAGCAGTTACGGAGCGGGGTACTACGAGCAGTACTTC.

This chain joins TRBV19 and TRBJ2-3; a weak D match, TRBD2 (5 bases). Germline V CDR1 and CDR2: LNHDA, SQIVND (reference sequence). V lost 1 base, J lost 4 bases, and 12 bases lay in between. This CDR3 has 15 amino acids. CDR3 nucleotide sequence: TGTGCCAGTAGTATAGGTTCCGTGAGGGCAGATACGCAGTATTTT. This sequence encodes CASSIGSVRADTQYF. Combining the CDR3 with reference TRBV19 and TRBJ2-3 gives the whole variable domain DGGITQSPKYLFRKEGQNVTLSCEQNLNHDAMYWYRQDPGQGLRLIYYSQIVNDFQKGDIAEGYSVSREKKESFPLTVTSAQKNPTAFYLCASSIGSVRADTQYFGPGTRLTVL.

The rearrangement uses TRBV15 and TRBJ2-7, with D unclear. Trimming pared 0 bases from V and 0 bases from J, leaving 9 bases between. CDR3 length: 15 residues. The V gene's germline CDR1 is LNHNV and CDR2 YYDKDF (reference sequence). The CDR3 region has the DNA TGTGCCACCAGCAGAGATCTCGGCGCCTCCTACGAGCAGTACTTC. It codes for CATSRDLGASYEQYF. The full variable domain, in which reference TRBV15 and TRBJ2-7 provide the parts outside the CDR3, is DAMVIQNPRYQVTQFGKPVTLSCSQTLNHNVMYWYQQKSSQAPKLLFHYYDKDFNNEADTPDNFQSRRPNTSFCFLDIRSPGLGDTAMYLCATSRDLGASYEQYFGPGTRLTVT.

The V call is TRBV27, the J call TRBJ1-4; a possible D gene is TRBD1 (6 bases). Trimming removed 2 bases from V and 7 bases from J, with 17 bases in between. The CDR3 length is 16 residues. The germline gives CDR1 MNHEY, CDR2 SMNVEV (reference sequence). CDR3 coding DNA: TGTGCCAGCAGTTTAGCAACCAGGGGCGGGGGTGAAAAACTGTTTTTT. Amino acid sequence: CASSLATRGGGEKLFF.

Worth noting for this clone: A junction boundary mismatches the germline segment, possibly from a read error. The chain is built from TRBV30 and TRBJ2-7; D assignment may be TRBD1 or TRBD2 (6 bases each). This CDR3 contains 14 residues. Germline V gene lookup returns CDR1 GTSNPN and CDR2 SVGIG (reference sequence). The CDR3 bases are TGTGCCTGGAGTGTGGGGGGCGCCTCCCACGAGCAGTACTTC. Residues: CAWSVGGASHEQYF.

This rearrangement joins TRBV18 to TRBJ1-4; TRBD1 matches at 8 bases. CDR3 length: 15 amino acids. V lost 3 bases to trimming and J lost 4 bases; unmatched junction nucleotides: 4. The germline V gene has CDR1 KGHSH and CDR2 LQKENI. The CDR3 coding sequence is TGTGCCAGCTCACCTTACGGACAGGGTAATGAAAAACTGTTTTTT. Protein product: CASSPYGQGNEKLFF.

CDR3 nucleotides: TGTGCCAGCAGCCTGACTGGGGCAGCCCACTATGGCTACACCTTC. This translates into CASSLTGAAHYGYTF. V and J are TRBV5-8 and TRBJ1-2; TRBD1 might be the D (5 bases). V gave up 4 bases and J gave up 3 bases, with 16 bases separating them. Germline loops: CDR1 SGHTS, CDR2 YDEGEE. The length of the CDR3 is 15 residues.

CDR3 bases: TGTGCCAGCAGCTTAGCCGGGACAGGGGGCGGAGAAAAACTGTTTTTT. The encoded protein is CASSLAGTGGGEKLFF. The genes are TRBV7-9 and TRBJ1-4; 12 bases are shared with TRBD1. This CDR3 contains 16 residues. The J segment lost 8 bases and the V segment lost 0 bases, leaving 4 bases of the junction unmatched. Germline lookup yields CDR1 SEHNR and CDR2 FQNEAQ (reference sequence).

The V and J genes are TRBV2 and TRBJ2-7, with 9 bases aligning to TRBD1. This CDR3 contains 17 residues. With V trimmed by 4 bases and J by 3 bases, 13 bases remained unmatched. Germline values: CDR1 SNHLY, CDR2 FYNNEI. The CDR3 spells CASSVPGTGSNLYEQYF. DNA of the CDR3: TGTGCCAGCAGTGTTCCCGGGACAGGGTCTAACCTCTACGAGCAGTACTTC. The full variable domain, completed using reference TRBV2 and TRBJ2-7, is EPEVTQTPSHQVTQMGQEVILRCVPISNHLYFYWYRQILGQKVEFLVSFYNNEISEKSEIFDDQFSVERPDGSNFTLKIRSTKLEDSAMYFCASSVPGTGSNLYEQYFGPGTRLTVT.

The V and J genes are TRBV5-1 and TRBJ2-7; 7 bases fit TRBD1. This CDR3 has 14 residues. Per the germline V gene, CDR1 is SGHRS and CDR2 is YFSETQ. The ends lost 1 base at V and 7 bases at J; junction bases unmatched: 8. The CDR3 sequence is CASSLRTGFGEQYF. As DNA, the CDR3 is TGCGCCAGCAGCTTGCGGACAGGTTTCGGAGAGCAGTACTTC.